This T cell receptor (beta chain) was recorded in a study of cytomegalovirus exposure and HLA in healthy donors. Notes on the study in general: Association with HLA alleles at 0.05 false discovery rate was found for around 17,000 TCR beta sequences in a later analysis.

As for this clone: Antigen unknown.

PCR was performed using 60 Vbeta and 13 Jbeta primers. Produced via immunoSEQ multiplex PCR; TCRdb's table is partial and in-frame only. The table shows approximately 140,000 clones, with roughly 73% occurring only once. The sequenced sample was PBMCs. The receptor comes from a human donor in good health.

CDR3 DNA: TGTGCCAGCAGTGGACAGGGCGGGGATCAGCCCCAGCATTTT. Its protein is CASSGQGGDQPQHF. The chain links TRBV2 to TRBJ1-5; 7 nucleotides match TRBD1. CDR1 is SNHLY and CDR2 is FYNNEI in the germline V gene. J was trimmed by 5 bases and V by 4 bases; bases with no gene match: 5. The CDR3 covers 14 residues.